This T cell receptor (beta chain) was retrieved from a study of T-cell reconstitution after alpha-beta-depleted transplantation in children. The study, taken as a whole, reports: Fresh T-cell production supplied most of the T-cell counts and diversity seen one year after transplant. After transplant, at about two months, alpha-beta T cells were reportedly derived from several hundred expanded graft clones. Surviving recipient T cells and intrathymic progenitors accounted for some patients' high TCRbeta diversity at day 60.

CDR3 size: 15 residues. CDR1 MGHDK and CDR2 SYGVNS come from the germline V gene. The ends lost 2 bases at V and 5 bases at J; junction bases unmatched: 2. A remark on this clonotype: Its antigen is unknown.

During its preparation, the TCRbeta library received unique molecular identifiers. Using its own MiXCR run on the PCR reads, TCRdb lists one record per CDR3 protein. The data show about 980,000 distinct CDR3 sequences, 25% to 35% seen once. This clonotype originated in a boy less than two years old who had a stem cell transplant for SCID, so the T cells may come from the graft donor. The chain combines TRBV25-1 with TRBJ2-1; 11 bases map to TRBD2. Specimen: PBMCs, mostly from graft donor cells, collected 360 days after TCRalphabeta/CD19-depleted stem cell transplant. The CDR3 here is CASSELAGGHNEQFF. CDR3 nucleotide sequence: TGTGCCAGCAGTGAACTAGCGGGGGGTCACAATGAGCAGTTCTTC.